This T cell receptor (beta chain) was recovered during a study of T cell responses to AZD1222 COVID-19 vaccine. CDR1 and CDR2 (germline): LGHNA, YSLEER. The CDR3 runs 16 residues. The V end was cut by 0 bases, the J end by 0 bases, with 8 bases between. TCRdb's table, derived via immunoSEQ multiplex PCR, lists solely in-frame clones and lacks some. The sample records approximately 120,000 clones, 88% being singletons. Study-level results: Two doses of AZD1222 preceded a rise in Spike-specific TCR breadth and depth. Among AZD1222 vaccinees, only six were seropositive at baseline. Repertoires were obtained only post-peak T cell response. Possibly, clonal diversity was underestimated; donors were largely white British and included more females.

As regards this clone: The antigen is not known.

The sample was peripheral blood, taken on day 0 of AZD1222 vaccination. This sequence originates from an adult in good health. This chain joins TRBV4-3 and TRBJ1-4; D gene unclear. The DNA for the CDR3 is TGCGCCAGCAGCCAAGAAAGGGCCGCAACTAATGAAAAACTGTTTTTT. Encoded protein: CASSQERAATNEKLFF.